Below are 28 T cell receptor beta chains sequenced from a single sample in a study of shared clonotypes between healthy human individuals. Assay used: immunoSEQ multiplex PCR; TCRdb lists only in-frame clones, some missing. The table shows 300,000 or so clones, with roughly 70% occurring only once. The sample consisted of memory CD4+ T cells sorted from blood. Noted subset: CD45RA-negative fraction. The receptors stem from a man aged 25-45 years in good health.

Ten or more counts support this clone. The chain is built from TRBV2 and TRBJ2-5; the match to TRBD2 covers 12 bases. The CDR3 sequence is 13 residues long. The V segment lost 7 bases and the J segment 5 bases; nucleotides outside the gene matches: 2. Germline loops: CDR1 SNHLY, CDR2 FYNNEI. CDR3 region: CASMLAGGETQYF. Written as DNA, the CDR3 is TGTGCCAGCATGCTAGCGGGAGGGGAGACCCAGTACTTC.

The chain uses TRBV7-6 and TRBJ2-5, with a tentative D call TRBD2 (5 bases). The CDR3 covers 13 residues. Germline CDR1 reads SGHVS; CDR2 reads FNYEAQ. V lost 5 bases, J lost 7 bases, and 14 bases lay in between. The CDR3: CASSASQSGTQYF. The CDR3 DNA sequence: TGTGCCAGCAGCGCTAGCCAATCAGGGACCCAGTACTTC.

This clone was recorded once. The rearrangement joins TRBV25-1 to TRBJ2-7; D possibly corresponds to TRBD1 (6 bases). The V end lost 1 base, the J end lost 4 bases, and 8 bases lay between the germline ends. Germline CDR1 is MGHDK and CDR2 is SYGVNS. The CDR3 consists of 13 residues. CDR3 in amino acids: CASSEWTDYEQYF. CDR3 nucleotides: TGTGCCAGCAGTGAATGGACAGATTACGAGCAGTACTTC.

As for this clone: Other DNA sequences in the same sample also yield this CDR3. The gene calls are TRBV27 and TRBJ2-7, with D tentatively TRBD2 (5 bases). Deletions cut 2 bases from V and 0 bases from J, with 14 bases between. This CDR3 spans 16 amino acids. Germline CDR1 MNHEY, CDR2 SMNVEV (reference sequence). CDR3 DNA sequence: TGTGCCAGCAGTTTAAGGGCCGGGATCAGCTCCTACGAGCAGTACTTC. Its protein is CASSLRAGISSYEQYF.

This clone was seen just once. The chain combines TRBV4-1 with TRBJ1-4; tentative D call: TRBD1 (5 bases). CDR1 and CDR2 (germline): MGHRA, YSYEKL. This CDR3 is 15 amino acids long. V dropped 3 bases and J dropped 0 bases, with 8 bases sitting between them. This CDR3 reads CASSQGGATNEKLFF. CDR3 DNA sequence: TGCGCCAGCAGCCAGGGGGGGGCAACTAATGAAAAACTGTTTTTT.

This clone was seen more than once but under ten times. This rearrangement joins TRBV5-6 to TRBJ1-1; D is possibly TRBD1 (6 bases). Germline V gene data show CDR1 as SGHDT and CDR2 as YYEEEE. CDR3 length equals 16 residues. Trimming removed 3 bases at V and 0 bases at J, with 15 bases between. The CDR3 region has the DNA TGTGCCAGCAGCTCGGGCTCGGGGGCAATGAACACTGAAGCTTTCTTT. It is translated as CASSSGSGAMNTEAFF. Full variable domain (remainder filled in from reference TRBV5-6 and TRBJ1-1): DAGVTQSPTHLIKTRGQQVTLRCSPKSGHDTVSWYQQALGQGPQFIFQYYEEEERQRGNFPDRFSGHQFPNYSSELNVNALLLGDSALYLCASSSGSGAMNTEAFFGQGTRLTVV.

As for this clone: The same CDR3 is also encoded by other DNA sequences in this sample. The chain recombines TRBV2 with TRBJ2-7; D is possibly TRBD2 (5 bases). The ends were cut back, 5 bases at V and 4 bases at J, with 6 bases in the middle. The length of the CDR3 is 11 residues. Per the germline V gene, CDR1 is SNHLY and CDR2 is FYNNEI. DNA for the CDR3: TGTGCCAGCAGTACGGGGTACGAGCAGTACTTC. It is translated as CASSTGYEQYF.

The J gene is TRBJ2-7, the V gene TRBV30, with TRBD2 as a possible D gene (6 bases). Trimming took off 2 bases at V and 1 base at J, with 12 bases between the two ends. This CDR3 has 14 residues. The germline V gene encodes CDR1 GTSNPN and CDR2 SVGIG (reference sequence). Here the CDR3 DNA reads TGTGCCTGGAGTTTAGGGGACTCTTCCTACGAGCAGTACTTC. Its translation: CAWSLGDSSYEQYF.

Here the CDR3 reads CSAGLAGGYEQYF. The DNA of the CDR3 is TGCAGCGCTGGACTAGCGGGAGGTTACGAGCAGTACTTC. The chain couples TRBV29-1 to TRBJ2-7; 14 nucleotides line up with TRBD2. Losses at the gene ends were 7 bases for V and 4 bases for J; bases not matched to a gene: 3. Germline values: CDR1 SQVTM, CDR2 ANQGSEA. There are 13 residues in the CDR3.

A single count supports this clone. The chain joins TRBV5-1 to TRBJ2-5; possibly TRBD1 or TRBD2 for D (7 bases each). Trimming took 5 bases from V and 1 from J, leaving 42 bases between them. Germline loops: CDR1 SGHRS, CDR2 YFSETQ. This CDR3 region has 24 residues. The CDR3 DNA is TGCGCCAGCAGGTTACTCTCAAGGGGAGCCCAGGGGGAGACAGGGAGGGCCCGCCAAGAGACCCAGTACTTC. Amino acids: CASRLLSRGAQGETGRARQETQYF.

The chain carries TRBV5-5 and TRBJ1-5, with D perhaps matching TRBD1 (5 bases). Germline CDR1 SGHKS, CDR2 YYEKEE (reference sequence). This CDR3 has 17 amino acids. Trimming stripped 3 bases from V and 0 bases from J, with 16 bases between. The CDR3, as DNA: TGTGCCAGCAGCTCCGGGACTGGGGGGAATAGCAATCAGCCCCAGCATTTT. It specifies CASSSGTGGNSNQPQHF.

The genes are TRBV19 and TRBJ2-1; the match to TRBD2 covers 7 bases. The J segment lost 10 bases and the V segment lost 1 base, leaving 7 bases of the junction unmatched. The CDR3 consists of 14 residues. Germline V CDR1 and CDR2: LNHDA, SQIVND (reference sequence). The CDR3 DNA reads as TGTGCCAGTAGTATAGTCGGCGGGAGCGGCGAGCAGTTCTTC. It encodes CASSIVGGSGEQFF.

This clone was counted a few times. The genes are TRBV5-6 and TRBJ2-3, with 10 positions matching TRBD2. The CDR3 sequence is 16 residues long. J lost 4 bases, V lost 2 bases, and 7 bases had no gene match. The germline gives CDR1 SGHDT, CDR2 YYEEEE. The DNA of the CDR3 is TGTGCCAGCAGCTTCCTAGCGGGAGACGTCGCAGATACGCAGTATTTT. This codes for CASSFLAGDVADTQYF.

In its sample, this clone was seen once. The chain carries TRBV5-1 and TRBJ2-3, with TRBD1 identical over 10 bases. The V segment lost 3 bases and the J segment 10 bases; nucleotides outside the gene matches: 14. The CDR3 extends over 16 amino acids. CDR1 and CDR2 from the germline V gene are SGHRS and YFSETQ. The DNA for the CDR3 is TGCGCCAGCAGCTCGACCGGGACAGGGGTTATTAACGCGCAGTATTTT. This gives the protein CASSSTGTGVINAQYF.

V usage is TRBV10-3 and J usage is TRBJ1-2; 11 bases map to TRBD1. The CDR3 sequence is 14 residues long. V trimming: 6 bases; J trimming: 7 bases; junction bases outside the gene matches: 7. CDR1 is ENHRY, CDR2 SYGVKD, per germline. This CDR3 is CAISPSGQGVGYTF. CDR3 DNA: TGTGCCATCAGCCCATCGGGACAGGGGGTTGGCTACACCTTC.

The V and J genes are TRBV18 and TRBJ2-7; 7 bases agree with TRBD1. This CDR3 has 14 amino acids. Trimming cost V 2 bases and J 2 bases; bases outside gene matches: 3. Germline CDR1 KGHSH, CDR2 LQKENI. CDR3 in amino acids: CASSPKGAAYEQYF. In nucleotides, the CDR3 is TGTGCCAGCTCACCAAAGGGGGCAGCCTACGAGCAGTACTTC.

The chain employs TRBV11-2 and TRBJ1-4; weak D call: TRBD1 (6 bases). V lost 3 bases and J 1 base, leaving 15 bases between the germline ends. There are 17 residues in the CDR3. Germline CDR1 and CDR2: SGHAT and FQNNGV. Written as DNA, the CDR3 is TGTGCCAGCAGCTTTTCGGACAGCGACTTAACTAATGAAAAACTGTTTTTT. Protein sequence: CASSFSDSDLTNEKLFF.

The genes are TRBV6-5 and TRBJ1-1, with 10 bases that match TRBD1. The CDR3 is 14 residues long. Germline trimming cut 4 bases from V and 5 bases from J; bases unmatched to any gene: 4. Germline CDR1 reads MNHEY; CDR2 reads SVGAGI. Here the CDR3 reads CASSSTGGVTEAFF. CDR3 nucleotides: TGTGCCAGCAGTTCGACAGGGGGCGTGACTGAAGCTTTCTTT.

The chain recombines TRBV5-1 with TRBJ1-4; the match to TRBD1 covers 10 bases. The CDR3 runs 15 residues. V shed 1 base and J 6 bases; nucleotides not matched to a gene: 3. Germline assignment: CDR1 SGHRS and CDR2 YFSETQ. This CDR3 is CASSLKGTGDEKLFF. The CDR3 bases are TGCGCCAGCAGCTTGAAAGGGACAGGGGATGAAAAACTGTTTTTT.

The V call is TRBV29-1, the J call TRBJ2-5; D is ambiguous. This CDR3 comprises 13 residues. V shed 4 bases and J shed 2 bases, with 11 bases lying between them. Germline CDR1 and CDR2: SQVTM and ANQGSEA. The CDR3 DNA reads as TGCAGCGTTGGGGGTCCCGGGCAAGAGACCCAGTACTTC. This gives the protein CSVGGPGQETQYF.

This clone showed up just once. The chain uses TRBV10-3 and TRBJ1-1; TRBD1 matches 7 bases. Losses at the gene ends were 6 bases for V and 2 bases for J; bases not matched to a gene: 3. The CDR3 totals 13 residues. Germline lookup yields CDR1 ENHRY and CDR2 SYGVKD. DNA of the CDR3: TGTGCCATCAGAGGGGGCCGAAACACTGAAGCTTTCTTT. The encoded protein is CAIRGGRNTEAFF.

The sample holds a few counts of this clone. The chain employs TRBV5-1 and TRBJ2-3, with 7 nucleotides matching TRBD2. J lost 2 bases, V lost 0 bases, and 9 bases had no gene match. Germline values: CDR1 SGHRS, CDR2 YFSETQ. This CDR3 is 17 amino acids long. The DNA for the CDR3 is TGCGCCAGCAGCTTGGACCAGCCGGGACTACCCACAGATACGCAGTATTTT. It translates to CASSLDQPGLPTDTQYF.

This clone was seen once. This chain's CDR3 is CASSISAVTDTQYF. CDR3 DNA sequence: TGTGCCAGTAGTATCAGCGCGGTCACAGATACGCAGTATTTT. The chain joins TRBV19 to TRBJ2-3; D remains ambiguous. The CDR3 spans 14 residues. V dropped 3 bases and J dropped 2 bases, with 9 bases sitting between them. Germline assignment: CDR1 LNHDA and CDR2 SQIVND (reference sequence).

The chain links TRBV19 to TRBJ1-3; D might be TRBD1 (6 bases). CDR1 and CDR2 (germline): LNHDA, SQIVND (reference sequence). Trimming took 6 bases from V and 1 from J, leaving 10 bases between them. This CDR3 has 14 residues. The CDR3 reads CASSRRGSGNTIYF. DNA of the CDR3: TGTGCCAGTAGCCGCAGGGGTTCTGGAAACACCATATATTTT.

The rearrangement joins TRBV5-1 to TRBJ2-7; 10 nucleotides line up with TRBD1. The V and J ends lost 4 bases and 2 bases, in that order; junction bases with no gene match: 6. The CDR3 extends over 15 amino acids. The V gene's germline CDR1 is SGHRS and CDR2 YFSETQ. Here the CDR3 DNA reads TGCGCCAGCAGCCGACGCGGGACAGGGGCCTACGAGCAGTACTTC. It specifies CASSRRGTGAYEQYF.

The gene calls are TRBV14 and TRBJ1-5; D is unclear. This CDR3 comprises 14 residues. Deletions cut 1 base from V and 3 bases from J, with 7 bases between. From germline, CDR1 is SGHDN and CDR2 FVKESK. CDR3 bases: TGTGCCAGCAGCCAAGTTGGCAACAATCAGCCCCAGCATTTT. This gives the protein CASSQVGNNQPQHF. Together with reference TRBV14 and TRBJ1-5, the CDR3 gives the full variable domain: EAGVTQFPSHSVIEKGQTVTLRCDPISGHDNLYWYRRVMGKEIKFLLHFVKESKQDESGMPNNRFLAERTGGTYSTLKVQPAELEDSGVYFCASSQVGNNQPQHFGDGTRLSIL.

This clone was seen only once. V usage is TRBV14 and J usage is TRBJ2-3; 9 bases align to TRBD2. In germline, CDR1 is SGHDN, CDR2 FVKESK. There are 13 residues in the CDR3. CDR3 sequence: CDEREASTDTQYF. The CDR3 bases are TGTGACGAGCGGGAGGCTAGCACAGATACGCAGTATTTT.

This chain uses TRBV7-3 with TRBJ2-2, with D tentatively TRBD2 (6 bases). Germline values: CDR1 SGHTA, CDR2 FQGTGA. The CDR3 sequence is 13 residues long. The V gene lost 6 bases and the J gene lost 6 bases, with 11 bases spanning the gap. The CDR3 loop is CASSPGTAGELFF. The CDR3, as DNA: TGTGCCAGCAGTCCGGGGACTGCCGGGGAGCTGTTTTTT.